One sample yielded the 25 T cell receptor beta chains listed below, sequenced in a study of persistence of HIV-infected CD4 T cells. Cells were stimulated with CMV-infected fibroblast lysates at 10 ug/mL. CD4+ T cells upregulating both CD40 ligand and CD69 were sorted as responding cells. Sequencing used immunoSEQ version 4 in survey mode. The protocol was immunoSEQ multiplex PCR, while the TCRdb copy is restricted to in-frame clones and leaves out a portion. The sample holds 15,000 to 20,000 clones, less than 65% seen once. The antigens for these receptors are not known. The input for sequencing was CD4+ T cells sorted from PBMCs after roughly 18-hour stimulation, taken from a patient who received antiretroviral therapy. The receptor source for this set is an adult woman with HIV who was CMV-seropositive.

This chain connects TRBV27 to TRBJ1-4, with D maybe TRBD1 (5 bases). This CDR3 has 13 residues. CDR1 and CDR2 (germline): MNHEY, SMNVEV (reference sequence). Trimming stripped 8 bases from V and 5 bases from J, with 12 bases between. CDR3 nucleotide sequence: TGTGCCAGCCGACAGATGGGCAATGAAAAACTGTTTTTT. It yields the protein CASRQMGNEKLFF.

The genes are TRBV19 and TRBJ1-1, with 8 bases that match TRBD1. V gave up 6 bases and J gave up 4 bases; unmatched junction bases: 4. The CDR3 is made up of 13 amino acids. Germline CDR1 and CDR2: LNHDA and SQIVND (reference sequence). CDR3 DNA sequence: TGTGCCAGTAGACAGGGGGATTTCACTGAAGCTTTCTTT. Its protein is CASRQGDFTEAFF.

The V and J genes are TRBV12-5 and TRBJ1-1, with unresolved D. This CDR3 region has 12 residues. Per the germline V gene, CDR1 is LGHNT and CDR2 is FRNRAP. Trimming left V 6 bases short and J 3 bases short, with 8 bases between. For the CDR3, the DNA is TGTGCTAGTGGCCGTGGGGACACTGAAGCTTTCTTT. Protein: CASGRGDTEAFF.

This clone was observed once. Other nucleotide sequences from this sample produce the same CDR3. The chain has TRBV3-1 (or the pseudogene TRBV3-2) and TRBJ1-5; no definite D call. The CDR3 runs to 13 residues. The V gene's germline CDR1 is LGHDT and CDR2 YNNKEL (reference sequence). V shed 0 bases and J shed 4 bases, with 4 bases lying between them. The CDR3 DNA follows: TGTGCCAGCAGCCAAGATAGGAATCAGCCCCAGCATTTT. Protein: CASSQDRNQPQHF.

This rearrangement joins TRBV6-5 to TRBJ1-4, with 8 nucleotides matching TRBD1. The CDR3 is 14 amino acids. Germline CDR1 and CDR2: MNHEY and SVGAGI. V gave up 7 bases and J gave up 6 bases; unmatched junction bases: 7. The CDR3 reads CASNTGQVYEKLFF. DNA for the CDR3: TGTGCCAGCAATACGGGACAGGTATATGAAAAACTGTTTTTT.

This clone is medium-sized in the sample. The chain joins TRBV5-1 to TRBJ2-7, with D perhaps matching TRBD1 (5 bases). V was cut by 0 bases and J by 5 bases, with 12 bases left in between. The CDR3 spans 14 residues. In germline, CDR1 is SGHRS, CDR2 YFSETQ. Here the CDR3 reads CASSLEAGSHEQYF. CDR3 nucleotides: TGCGCCAGCAGCTTGGAGGCAGGGTCCCACGAGCAGTACTTC.

Here the CDR3 DNA reads TGTGCCAGCAGTTCCGGACCGAACTATGGCTACACCTTC. Encoded protein: CASSSGPNYGYTF. The chain couples TRBV6-4 to TRBJ1-2; D is undetermined. Per germline, CDR1 MRHNA and CDR2 SNTAGT. V was shortened by 5 bases and J by 2 bases, with 9 bases between the two germline ends. The CDR3 is 13 residues long.

By proportion, this clone is medium-sized. The chain joins TRBV5-1 to TRBJ1-1; 9 nucleotides line up with TRBD1. The germline V gene encodes CDR1 SGHRS and CDR2 YFSETQ. V lost 2 bases and J lost 7; bases outside the gene matches: 9. The CDR3 is 15 amino acids. The CDR3 region is CASSFGQGYINEAFF. CDR3 nucleotides: TGCGCCAGCAGCTTTGGACAGGGGTATATTAATGAAGCTTTCTTT.

J is TRBJ2-1 and V is TRBV6-1; D uncertain. The V end was cut by 0 bases, the J end by 0 bases, with 6 bases between. Germline CDR1 MNHNS, CDR2 SASEGT. The CDR3 has 15 amino acids. The CDR3 reads CASSEAGLSYNEQFF. CDR3 bases: TGTGCCAGCAGTGAAGCAGGGCTCTCCTACAATGAGCAGTTCTTC.

The chain's CDR3 is CASSPDRGDYGYTF. The CDR3 region has the DNA TGTGCCAGCAGTCCTGACAGGGGAGACTATGGCTACACCTTC. The chain recombines TRBV6-5 with TRBJ1-2; 8 bases map to TRBD1. The CDR3 is 14 amino acids. From germline, CDR1 is MNHEY and CDR2 SVGAGI. Trimming at V came to 5 bases and at J to 3 bases, leaving 5 bases not matched to a gene.

The chain employs TRBV7-3 and TRBJ1-6, with no clear D. The germline V and J ends were trimmed by 3 bases and 9 bases, with 9 bases remaining between them. The CDR3 spans 13 residues. Germline assignment: CDR1 SGHTA and CDR2 FQGTGA. CDR3 in amino acids: CASSLKGSSPLHF. The CDR3 DNA reads TGTGCCAGCAGCTTGAAAGGCAGTTCACCCCTCCACTTT.

This clone was seen only a few times. As DNA, the CDR3 is TGTGCCACCCTGCCCGCGGGTTCGGATACGCAGTATTTT. Translating it yields CATLPAGSDTQYF. The chain carries TRBV3-1 (or the pseudogene TRBV3-2) and TRBJ2-3; tentatively, D is TRBD2 (5 bases). The CDR3 totals 13 residues. Germline CDR1 LGHDT, CDR2 YNNKEL (reference sequence). V was shortened by 10 bases and J by 6 bases, with 17 bases between the two germline ends.

The CDR3: CSVQSGKTGELFF. The CDR3 DNA is TGCAGCGTCCAATCAGGGAAAACCGGGGAGCTGTTTTTT. The rearrangement uses TRBV29-1 and TRBJ2-2; tentatively, D is TRBD1 (5 bases). The CDR3 is made up of 13 amino acids. V dropped 6 bases and J dropped 5 bases, with 13 bases sitting between them. Per the germline V gene, CDR1 is SQVTM and CDR2 is ANQGSEA.

This clone appeared a few times. The chain has TRBV5-1 and TRBJ1-3, with D unclear. CDR1 and CDR2 from the germline V gene are SGHRS and YFSETQ. The V end lost 0 bases, the J end lost 0 bases, and 10 bases lay between the germline ends. This CDR3 is built from 16 residues. CDR3 amino acids: CASSLGPSTSGNTIYF. DNA of the CDR3: TGCGCCAGCAGCTTGGGGCCCTCTACCTCTGGAAACACCATATATTTT.

The CDR3 sequence: CASSLFSGRDTQYF. CDR3 DNA: TGTGCCAGCAGCTTATTCTCCGGAAGAGATACGCAGTATTTT. This sequence joins TRBV7-8 and TRBJ2-3; D call uncertain. The CDR3 sequence is 14 residues long. V gave up 2 bases and J gave up 5 bases, with 11 bases separating them. CDR1 is SGHVS and CDR2 is FQNEAQ in the germline V gene.

The rearrangement uses TRBV7-2 and TRBJ2-4, with D unclear. Germline-derived CDR1 and CDR2 are SGHTA and FQGNSA. The CDR3 consists of 16 residues. V was cut by 5 bases and J by 3 bases, with 17 bases left in between. The CDR3 coding sequence is TGTGCCAGCAGCCCCGAGCTTCAGTTCAGCAAAAACATTCAGTACTTC. This translates into CASSPELQFSKNIQYF.

The chain links TRBV6-2 or TRBV6-3 to TRBJ2-7; 7 nucleotides align to TRBD1. V was clipped by 6 bases and J by 3 bases; unmatched bases: 8. This CDR3 has 14 amino acids. Germline CDR1 MNHEY, CDR2 SVGEGT. The CDR3 DNA follows: TGTGCCAGCAGCGAGGGGGCATGGGACTACGAGCAGTACTTC. Amino acid sequence: CASSEGAWDYEQYF.

V and J are TRBV18 and TRBJ2-5, with unresolved D. CDR1 is KGHSH and CDR2 is LQKENI in the germline V gene. V was shortened by 0 bases and J by 2 bases, with 7 bases between the two germline ends. This CDR3 is built from 14 residues. The CDR3 protein is CASSPPAGQETQYF. CDR3 DNA sequence: TGTGCCAGCTCACCACCGGCAGGACAAGAGACCCAGTACTTC.

This clone was counted between two and nine times. This CDR3 is CASTAKTSYNEQFF. The CDR3 nucleotides read TGTGCCAGTACAGCAAAAACCTCGTACAATGAGCAGTTCTTC. This chain joins TRBV6-5 and TRBJ2-1; D is unresolved. V was trimmed by 9 bases and J by 4 bases, leaving 16 bases between them. Germline CDR1 MNHEY, CDR2 SVGAGI. The CDR3 runs 14 residues.

V usage is TRBV18 and J usage is TRBJ1-6, with D possibly being TRBD1 (6 bases). V was trimmed by 4 bases and J by 0 bases, leaving 10 bases between them. Germline V CDR1 and CDR2: KGHSH, LQKENI. The CDR3 length is 16 residues. The CDR3 protein is CASSQTGGSYNSPLHF. For the CDR3, the DNA is TGTGCCAGCTCACAGACAGGCGGCTCCTATAATTCACCCCTCCACTTT. The entire variable domain, with the rest obtained from reference TRBV18 and TRBJ1-6, is as follows: NAGVMQNPRHLVRRRGQEARLRCSPMKGHSHVYWYRQLPEEGLKFMVYLQKENIIDESGMPKERFSAEFPKEGPSILRIQQVVRGDSAAYFCASSQTGGSYNSPLHFGNGTRLTVT.

The chain joins TRBV9 to TRBJ2-4; D is unresolved. The ends were cut back, 0 bases at V and 0 bases at J, with 13 bases in the middle. Germline V gives CDR1 SGDLS, CDR2 YYNGEE. This CDR3 comprises 17 residues. The CDR3 reads CASSVEYRPLAKNIQYF. The CDR3 DNA sequence: TGTGCCAGCAGCGTAGAGTACCGGCCTCTAGCCAAAAACATTCAGTACTTC.

This chain links TRBV28 with TRBJ1-5; a possible D gene is TRBD1 (6 bases). The CDR3 spans 14 residues. The V end lost 11 bases, the J end lost 1 base, and 15 bases lay between the germline ends. Germline V gene sequence: CDR1 MDHEN, CDR2 SYDVKM. In DNA, the CDR3 is TGTGCCTCAGCCGGGGGGGCAAGCAATCAGCCCCAGCATTTT. Amino acid sequence: CASAGGASNQPQHF. Full variable domain (outside the CDR3, taken from reference TRBV28 and TRBJ1-5): DVKVTQSSRYLVKRTGEKVFLECVQDMDHENMFWYRQDPGLGLRLIYFSYDVKMKEKGDIPEGYSVSREKKERFSLILESASTNQTSMYLCASAGGASNQPQHFGDGTRLSIL.

The V gene is TRBV10-1, the J gene TRBJ2-3; TRBD2 is a possible D gene (6 bases). The V gene's germline CDR1 is WNHNN and CDR2 SYGVQD (reference sequence). This CDR3 is 11 amino acids long. Trimming left V 4 bases short and J 7 bases short, with 6 bases between. This chain's CDR3 is CASSGDYTQYF. CDR3 bases: TGCGCCAGCAGTGGGGACTATACGCAGTATTTT.

For this clone: Sequence at one end of the junction differs from germline and may be a read error. Other DNA sequences in the sample encode the same CDR3. The DNA of the CDR3 is TGTGCCAGTAGTTTATCACAGGGGGTTGTCAGTAGCTATGGCTACACCTTC. Residues: CASSLSQGVVSSYGYTF. The chain employs TRBV27 and TRBJ1-2, with 8 bases aligning to TRBD1. The CDR3 covers 17 residues. CDR1 MNHEY and CDR2 SMNVEV come from the germline V gene (reference sequence).

The rearrangement joins TRBV10-2 to TRBJ2-2; TRBD2 agrees at 16 bases. The V gene's germline CDR1 is WSHSY and CDR2 SAAADI. Unmatched junction bases numbered 6, after V lost 7 bases and J lost 7 bases. There are 16 residues in the CDR3. The CDR3 sequence: CASNMGLAGGIGELFF. DNA for the CDR3: TGCGCCAGCAATATGGGACTAGCGGGGGGGATCGGGGAGCTGTTTTTT.